A single sample is the source of the 14 T cell receptor beta chains below, sequenced in a study of blood T cell repertoires in COVID-19. Sequenced by immunoSEQ multiplex PCR; TCRdb stores in-frame clones only, minus some. The repertoire holds around 250,000 clones, about 89% seen once, with 0.94% in the top ten. The source material was peripheral blood. Source of these receptors: a woman aged 35 to 49 who had recovered from COVID-19.

V is TRBV5-6 and J is TRBJ2-7; D is possibly TRBD2 (6 bases). The CDR3 is 18 amino acids. Trimming took 3 bases from V and 3 from J, leaving 25 bases between them. The germline V gene encodes CDR1 SGHDT and CDR2 YYEEEE. CDR3 residues: CASSWRGTGVTGGYEQYF. The CDR3 bases are TGTGCCAGCAGCTGGAGGGGTACGGGAGTAACCGGGGGCTACGAGCAGTACTTC.

This clone was seen once. The same CDR3 can be traced to other DNA sequences in this sample. The chain recombines TRBV5-1 with TRBJ2-1; 7 bases match TRBD2. The CDR3 is 14 residues long. Germline V gene lookup returns CDR1 SGHRS and CDR2 YFSETQ. V lost 0 bases, J lost 7 bases, and 4 bases stayed unmatched. CDR3 nucleotide sequence: TGCGCCAGCAGCTTGGGACTAGCAGGTAATGAGCAGTTCTTC. Its protein product is CASSLGLAGNEQFF.

J is TRBJ2-1 and V is TRBV4-1; 8 bases are a match to TRBD2. This CDR3 is 17 amino acids long. Trimming at V came to 3 bases and at J to 4 bases, leaving 11 bases not matched to a gene. From germline, CDR1 is MGHRA and CDR2 YSYEKL. CDR3 sequence reads: CASSHLAGQSLYNEQFF. CDR3 in DNA: TGCGCCAGCAGCCATTTAGCGGGACAATCCTTATACAATGAGCAGTTCTTC.

J is TRBJ2-3 and V is TRBV6-1, with TRBD1 as a possible D gene (6 bases). The germline V gene encodes CDR1 MNHNS and CDR2 SASEGT. V was clipped by 5 bases and J by 4 bases, with 16 bases between them. The CDR3 loop spans 15 amino acids. The CDR3 loop is CASSFRQEASDTQYF. In DNA form, the CDR3 reads TGTGCCAGCAGTTTTCGACAGGAGGCTTCAGATACGCAGTATTTT.

The chain employs TRBV5-1 and TRBJ2-1; 12 bases agree with TRBD2. The V and J ends lost 0 bases and 6 bases, in that order; junction bases with no gene match: 4. The CDR3 contains 16 residues. Germline CDR1 and CDR2: SGHRS and YFSETQ. CDR3 nucleotides: TGCGCCAGCAGCTTGGGGGGACTAGCGGGCAGCAATGAGCAGTTCTTC. It is translated as CASSLGGLAGSNEQFF. The variable domain in full, with the rest retrieved from reference TRBV5-1 and TRBJ2-1, is KAGVTQTPRYLIKTRGQQVTLSCSPISGHRSVSWYQQTPGQGLQFLFEYFSETQRNKGNFPGRFSGRQFSNSRSEMNVSTLELGDSALYLCASSLGGLAGSNEQFFGPGTRLTVL.

The chain carries TRBV10-3 and TRBJ2-5; D is possibly TRBD1 (5 bases). Trimming took 6 bases from V and 2 from J, leaving 10 bases between them. This CDR3 is built from 13 residues. Germline-derived CDR1 and CDR2 are ENHRY and SYGVKD. The CDR3 is CAISAAGQETQYF. Here the CDR3 DNA reads TGTGCCATCAGCGCGGCAGGGCAAGAGACCCAGTACTTC.

V is TRBV30 and J is TRBJ2-1; 13 bases agree with TRBD2. J was trimmed by 6 bases and V by 1 base; bases with no gene match: 9. CDR1 and CDR2 from the germline V gene are GTSNPN and SVGIG (reference sequence). The CDR3 is 17 residues long. DNA of the CDR3: TGTGCCTGGAGTGGGGGGGGGACTAGCGGGACCGCCAATGAGCAGTTCTTC. As protein: CAWSGGGTSGTANEQFF. The full variable domain, with the rest looked up from reference TRBV30 and TRBJ2-1, is SQTIHQWPATLVQPVGSPLSLECTVEGTSNPNLYWYRQAAGRGLQLLFYSVGIGQISSEVPQNLSASRPQDRQFILSSKKLLLSDSGFYLCAWSGGGTSGTANEQFFGPGTRLTVL.

The chain combines TRBV27 with TRBJ1-3, with D perhaps matching TRBD1 (6 bases). The V end was cut by 8 bases, the J end by 4 bases, with 12 bases between. Germline V gene sequence: CDR1 MNHEY, CDR2 SMNVEV (reference sequence). The CDR3 is made up of 13 amino acids. The CDR3 sequence is CASGRGLGNTIYF. CDR3 nucleotides: TGTGCCAGCGGGCGGGGGCTCGGAAACACCATATATTTT.

The chain links TRBV3-1 (or the pseudogene TRBV3-2) to TRBJ2-3, with D perhaps matching TRBD2 (5 bases). CDR1 LGHDT and CDR2 YNNKEL come from the germline V gene (reference sequence). Trimming cost V 2 bases and J 4 bases, with 10 bases left between them. CDR3 size: 14 residues. CDR3 amino acids: CASSQPDGADTQYF. CDR3 in DNA: TGTGCCAGCAGCCAACCCGACGGGGCAGATACGCAGTATTTT.

The chain carries TRBV4-1 and TRBJ2-7, with 7 bases that match TRBD2. CDR1 is MGHRA, CDR2 YSYEKL, per germline. The CDR3 runs to 15 residues. Unmatched junction bases numbered 7, after V lost 3 bases and J lost 2 bases. The CDR3, as DNA: TGCGCCAGCAGCCACGGAGCGGGACGACCCTACGAGCAGTACTTC. Residues: CASSHGAGRPYEQYF.

This chain uses TRBV3-1 (or the pseudogene TRBV3-2) with TRBJ2-7; D ambiguous. V was shortened by 4 bases and J by 0 bases, with 10 bases between the two germline ends. Germline assignment: CDR1 LGHDT and CDR2 YNNKEL (reference sequence). The CDR3 totals 14 residues. CDR3 residues: CASSRDRSSYEQYF. The CDR3 DNA reads as TGTGCCAGCAGCCGTGATAGGAGCTCCTACGAGCAGTACTTC.

V is TRBV24-1 and J is TRBJ2-1, with D possibly matching TRBD1 (5 bases). The CDR3 runs 16 residues. Trimming removed 4 bases from V and 5 bases from J, with 17 bases in between. Germline V CDR1 and CDR2: KGHDR, SFDVKD. The CDR3 DNA follows: TGTGCCACCAGTGACCCCGGACAAGGACGAAACAATGAGCAGTTCTTC. Residues: CATSDPGQGRNNEQFF.

CDR3 in amino acids: CASSIYALRNTGELFF. CDR3 sequence (DNA): TGTGCCAGTAGTATCTATGCTTTAAGGAACACCGGGGAGCTGTTTTTT. This rearrangement joins TRBV19 to TRBJ2-2; D gene unclear. The CDR3 runs to 16 residues. V was trimmed by 3 bases and J by 1 base, leaving 12 bases between them. In germline, CDR1 is LNHDA, CDR2 SQIVND (reference sequence).

This chain links TRBV6-5 with TRBJ2-5; 10 bases line up with TRBD1. The junction had 7 bases not matched to a gene; V was cut back by 7 bases and J by 5 bases. In germline, CDR1 is MNHEY, CDR2 SVGAGI. The CDR3 totals 14 residues. The chain's CDR3 is CASIGTGVPETQYF. DNA of the CDR3: TGTGCCAGCATAGGGACAGGGGTTCCGGAGACCCAGTACTTC.